What follows describes a single T cell receptor beta chain. This clonotype was counted once. What this receptor recognizes is not known. The sample holds no much larger clone one base away, and base qualities are not on file. Single-read evidence is weak. Looking up the germline V gene yields CDR1 SGHRS and CDR2 YFSETQ. Trimming takes 3 bases off V and 2 bases off J; junction bases not matched to a gene: 10. The CDR3, cysteine through phenylalanine, is 16 amino acids long. Only the CDR3 DNA stays, 48 bases, in frame from base 1. The source of the sample is a study of spatial heterogeneity in lung cancer (dated by TCRdb to the late 2010s). Context from the whole study: Beta-chain transcripts were consistently detected in greater numbers than alpha-chain transcripts, which likely reflects a higher abundance of beta-chain transcripts. In the raw uncorrected reads, each unique combination of TCR and UMI appeared on average more than ten times. In non-small cell lung cancer, the study quantitatively compared TCR alpha and beta repertoires across several tumor regions, matched nontumor lung, and blood. Nonsynonymous mutation counts, determined by whole-exome sequencing of tumor tissue, were related to TCR repertoire features. At surgery, both alpha and beta chains were TCR-sequenced in 220 tumor regions, over 61 matched nontumor lung samples and some 56 PBMC samples. General study outcomes and caveats: Ubiquitous expanded tumor TCRs showed up in blood more often at tumor resection than at routine follow-up. Additional single-cell paired TCR alpha and beta sequencing was considered necessary to confirm, at a functional level, the hypothesis that regional TCRs recognize regional mutations.

Preparation of the library involved 5' RACE. TCRdb names NextSeq 500 as the instrument used. In the TCR library protocol, a unique molecular identifier was attached to each TCR cDNA molecule so that PCR and sequencing errors could be corrected. For the original study's pipeline: TCR identification, UMI-based error correction and CDR3 extraction were all carried out with Decombinator tools. Expanded TCRs were defined as those above a frequency of 2 per 1,000, corresponding to the top 1% of the tumor frequency distribution. Each repertoire was subsampled 100 times to 5,000 TCRs, after which Renyi diversity was computed with the R vegan package. CDR3 similarity networks were built from amino acid triplet string-kernel similarity, with CDR3s being connected when pairwise similarity was above 0.82. TCRdb applied fastp at Q25 and MiXCR to the public reads, then kept only in-frame beta chains. Merged by CDR3 protein, the rows form single entries marked with the most common genes and DNA. The V and J calls shown here were made by TCRdb, not taken from the authors' results. The sample table records about 38,000 distinct CDR3 sequences; 7.5% of these occur just once. About 26% of the sample is taken by the ten largest.

The time point label, as the study defines it: sample taken at primary tumor resection. Without any cell sorting, TCR sequencing was performed on whole RNA extracted either from tumor and nontumor lung tissue or from cryopreserved PBMC samples. Donors were around 71 patients with early-stage, untreated non-small cell lung cancer from the lung TRACERx cohort. Patients were selected for TCR sequencing only if sufficient RNA was available from at least two tumor regions. This specimen was PBMCs, taken at surgery. Recombination linked TRBV5-1 to TRBJ1-2, with 7 bases in between that match TRBD1. The receptor comes from a male donor with early-stage non-small cell lung cancer. CDR3 protein: CASSSGQPLGNYGYTF. The nucleotide sequence is given as TGCGCCAGCAGCTCGGGACAGCCACTGGGAAACTATGGCTACACCTTC.